A single sample gave rise to the 22 T cell receptor beta chains below, sequenced in a study of control samples from healthy donors and cancer patients. Produced via immunoSEQ multiplex PCR; TCRdb's table is partial and in-frame only. The table records about 150,000 clones, 93% of them present only once. Material: blood. Every receptor here comes from a young man in good health.

The CDR3: CASSPAGTGALSGNTIYF. The DNA for the CDR3 is TGTGCCAGCAGCCCCGCCGGGACAGGGGCTCTATCTGGAAACACCATATATTTT. The chain has TRBV6-2 or TRBV6-3 and TRBJ1-3, with 10 bases that match TRBD1. The germline CDR1 and CDR2 sequences are MNHEY and SVGEGT. The CDR3 has 18 residues. The V and J ends lost 6 bases and 1 base, in that order; junction bases with no gene match: 12.

V usage is TRBV7-9 and J usage is TRBJ1-2, with D maybe TRBD1 (5 bases). CDR3 length: 16 residues. V lost 5 bases to trimming and J lost 5 bases, with 21 bases between them. In germline, CDR1 is SEHNR, CDR2 FQNEAQ (reference sequence). CDR3: CASSPPGTRGVYGYTF. The DNA of the CDR3 is TGTGCCAGCAGCCCGCCGGGAACTCGGGGCGTTTATGGCTACACCTTC.

This chain uses TRBV28 with TRBJ1-2; D ambiguous. The germline V gene encodes CDR1 MDHEN and CDR2 SYDVKM. This CDR3 region has 13 residues. V lost 10 bases and J 2 bases, leaving 14 bases between the germline ends. The CDR3 nucleotides read TGTGCCACCGAGGACCGGGAGAACTATGGCTACACCTTC. Translation: CATEDRENYGYTF.

The sample holds one count of this clone. The chain employs TRBV7-2 and TRBJ2-1; D possibly corresponds to TRBD2 (5 bases). CDR1 and CDR2 (germline): SGHTA, FQGNSA. The CDR3 spans 13 residues. With 3 bases removed from V and 7 bases from J, the gap between germline ends came to 10 bases. CDR3 in amino acids: CASSLPRRNEQFF. Here the CDR3 DNA reads TGTGCCAGCAGCTTGCCTCGGAGGAATGAGCAGTTCTTC.

This clone was seen a single time. This chain links TRBV18 with TRBJ2-1; D not certain. The V end was cut by 4 bases, the J end by 7 bases, with 11 bases between. The CDR3 is made up of 13 amino acids. The germline CDR1 and CDR2 sequences are KGHSH and LQKENI. CDR3 in DNA: TGTGCCAGCTCACTTGCGAGAACGAATGAGCAGTTCTTC. Its protein is CASSLARTNEQFF.

CDR3 DNA sequence: TGTGCCAGCAGCCCGGGACAGGATATCCAGCCCCAGCATTTT. The encoded protein is CASSPGQDIQPQHF. The V gene is TRBV11-2, the J gene TRBJ1-5; 8 bases are a match to TRBD1. V gave up 5 bases and J gave up 7 bases; unmatched junction bases: 7. CDR1 SGHAT and CDR2 FQNNGV come from the germline V gene. The CDR3 runs 14 residues. Full variable domain (remainder filled in from reference TRBV11-2 and TRBJ1-5): EAGVAQSPRYKIIEKRQSVAFWCNPISGHATLYWYQQILGQGPKLLIQFQNNGVVDDSQLPKDRFSAERLKGVDSTLKIQPAKLEDSAVYLCASSPGQDIQPQHFGDGTRLSIL.

The chain combines TRBV4-1 with TRBJ2-3, with 9 nucleotides matching TRBD1. The CDR3 has 15 residues. J was trimmed by 5 bases and V by 4 bases; bases with no gene match: 7. CDR1 and CDR2 (germline): MGHRA, YSYEKL. The CDR3 region has the DNA TGCGCCAGCAGCCCACCCGACAGGGGGAAAGATACGCAGTATTTT. Protein product: CASSPPDRGKDTQYF.

V and J are TRBV28 and TRBJ1-2; perhaps TRBD1 as D (5 bases). CDR3 length: 15 residues. V was cut by 7 bases and J by 4 bases, with 19 bases left in between. CDR1 and CDR2 (germline): MDHEN, SYDVKM. The CDR3 here is CASTQSGAIFYGYTF. CDR3 nucleotide sequence: TGTGCCAGCACCCAGTCCGGGGCGATTTTCTATGGCTACACCTTC.

This rearrangement joins TRBV5-5 to TRBJ2-4; D remains ambiguous. V lost 4 bases, J lost 4 bases, and 18 bases lay in between. Germline loops: CDR1 SGHKS, CDR2 YYEKEE (reference sequence). There are 16 residues in the CDR3. The CDR3 bases are TGTGCCAGCAGCCCTCGCGACGGCGAAAGTAAAAACATTCAGTACTTC. Translating gives CASSPRDGESKNIQYF.

This clone was seen a few times. The chain recombines TRBV19 with TRBJ2-7; D call uncertain. The V gene's germline CDR1 is LNHDA and CDR2 SQIVND (reference sequence). The CDR3 is made up of 12 amino acids. V lost 5 bases and J lost 0, with 5 bases in between. The CDR3 here is CASSESSYEQYF. CDR3 bases: TGTGCCAGTAGTGAAAGCTCCTACGAGCAGTACTTC.

The chain employs TRBV29-1 and TRBJ2-3, with 9 bases aligning to TRBD2. J was trimmed by 2 bases and V by 4 bases; bases with no gene match: 4. This CDR3 has 14 residues. Germline assignment: CDR1 SQVTM and CDR2 ANQGSEA. The CDR3 sequence: CSVVASGATDTQYF. The CDR3 nucleotides read TGCAGCGTTGTAGCTAGCGGGGCCACAGATACGCAGTATTTT.

The rearrangement links TRBV30 to TRBJ1-5; no reliable D call. Germline V gives CDR1 GTSNPN, CDR2 SVGIG (reference sequence). CDR3 length equals 17 residues. The germline V and J ends were trimmed by 1 base and 0 bases, with 16 bases remaining between them. As DNA, the CDR3 is TGTGCCTGGAGTGATGGACGAGATATTAATAGCAATCAGCCCCAGCATTTT. This translates into CAWSDGRDINSNQPQHF. Filled out from reference TRBV30 and TRBJ1-5, the complete variable domain reads SQTIHQWPATLVQPVGSPLSLECTVEGTSNPNLYWYRQAAGRGLQLLFYSVGIGQISSEVPQNLSASRPQDRQFILSSKKLLLSDSGFYLCAWSDGRDINSNQPQHFGDGTRLSIL.

The CDR3 DNA sequence: TGTGCCAGCAGTTTCGGCGGGGAGCTGTTTTTT. Translating it yields CASSFGGELFF. The V and J genes are TRBV27 and TRBJ2-2; D ambiguous. The CDR3 contains 11 residues. V was clipped by 3 bases and J by 7 bases, with 3 bases between them. Germline CDR1 MNHEY, CDR2 SMNVEV (reference sequence).

The rearrangement links TRBV10-3 to TRBJ1-4; 12 bases line up with TRBD1. CDR3 length: 17 amino acids. CDR1 is ENHRY and CDR2 is SYGVKD in the germline V gene. V shed 2 bases and J 8 bases; nucleotides not matched to a gene: 9. CDR3 loop: CAISEGTGGPGEEKLFF. CDR3 DNA sequence: TGTGCCATCAGTGAGGGGACAGGGGGCCCGGGGGAGGAAAAACTGTTTTTT.

CDR3 in amino acids: CASSFDRTDEKLFF. CDR3 coding DNA: TGTGCCAGCAGCTTCGACCGGACGGACGAAAAACTGTTTTTT. V and J are TRBV5-4 and TRBJ1-4; D is unclear. CDR1 is SGHNT and CDR2 is YYREEE in the germline V gene (reference sequence). This CDR3 contains 14 residues. Between the trimmed V and J ends, which lost 2 bases and 8 bases, there was a span of 13 bases.

V is TRBV28 and J is TRBJ1-1; no definite D call. V was trimmed by 5 bases and J by 5 bases, leaving 15 bases between them. This CDR3 is 14 amino acids long. Germline CDR1 reads MDHEN; CDR2 reads SYDVKM. The chain's CDR3 is CASSGPRGRTEAFF. In DNA form, the CDR3 reads TGTGCCAGCAGTGGTCCCAGAGGTAGAACTGAAGCTTTCTTT. Drawing the rest from reference TRBV28 and TRBJ1-1, the complete variable domain is DVKVTQSSRYLVKRTGEKVFLECVQDMDHENMFWYRQDPGLGLRLIYFSYDVKMKEKGDIPEGYSVSREKKERFSLILESASTNQTSMYLCASSGPRGRTEAFFGQGTRLTVV.

The chain joins TRBV2 to TRBJ2-5, with 9 bases matching TRBD2. J lost 2 bases, V lost 5 bases, and 3 bases had no gene match. The CDR3 spans 14 residues. In germline, CDR1 is SNHLY, CDR2 FYNNEI. For the CDR3, the DNA is TGTGCCAGCAGTCCCGCGGGGGGGCAAGAGACCCAGTACTTC. It yields the protein CASSPAGGQETQYF.

This chain uses TRBV28 with TRBJ2-5; 10 nucleotides align to TRBD2. Germline loops: CDR1 MDHEN, CDR2 SYDVKM. V gave up 5 bases and J gave up 3 bases; unmatched junction bases: 6. The length of the CDR3 is 15 residues. CDR3 loop: CASSPPSGRKETQYF. The DNA of the CDR3 is TGTGCCAGCAGTCCCCCTAGCGGGAGAAAAGAGACCCAGTACTTC.

The chain carries TRBV25-1 and TRBJ2-5; TRBD2 matches 9 bases. Germline trimming cut 6 bases from V and 2 bases from J; bases unmatched to any gene: 10. Germline V CDR1 and CDR2: MGHDK, SYGVNS. This CDR3 spans 16 amino acids. DNA for the CDR3: TGTGCCAGCAGCAGGGGCGGGAGGGGTTTACAAGAGACCCAGTACTTC. Translation: CASSRGGRGLQETQYF.

V is TRBV6-5 and J is TRBJ2-7; D may be TRBD2 (5 bases). The germline gives CDR1 MNHEY, CDR2 SVGAGI. V lost 3 bases and J 5 bases, leaving 11 bases between the germline ends. The CDR3 sequence is 13 residues long. As DNA, the CDR3 is TGTGCCAGCAGTTATAAGCGGCGAGACGAGCAGTACTTC. Protein: CASSYKRRDEQYF.

This chain joins TRBV13 and TRBJ2-5; unclear D gene. The CDR3 totals 13 residues. Trimming removed 1 base at V and 4 bases at J, with 7 bases between. Germline lookup yields CDR1 PRHDT and CDR2 FYEKMQ (reference sequence). The CDR3 spells CASSLVQAETQYF. CDR3 sequence (DNA): TGTGCCAGCAGCTTAGTCCAGGCAGAGACCCAGTACTTC.

The rearrangement uses TRBV5-4 and TRBJ2-7, with 8 bases that match TRBD2. The CDR3 loop spans 12 amino acids. The V and J ends lost 0 bases and 7 bases, in that order; junction bases with no gene match: 0. Germline V CDR1 and CDR2: SGHNT, YYREEE (reference sequence). The CDR3 nucleotides are TGTGCCAGCAGCTTGGGACTAGCGGAGCAGTACTTC. Residues: CASSLGLAEQYF.